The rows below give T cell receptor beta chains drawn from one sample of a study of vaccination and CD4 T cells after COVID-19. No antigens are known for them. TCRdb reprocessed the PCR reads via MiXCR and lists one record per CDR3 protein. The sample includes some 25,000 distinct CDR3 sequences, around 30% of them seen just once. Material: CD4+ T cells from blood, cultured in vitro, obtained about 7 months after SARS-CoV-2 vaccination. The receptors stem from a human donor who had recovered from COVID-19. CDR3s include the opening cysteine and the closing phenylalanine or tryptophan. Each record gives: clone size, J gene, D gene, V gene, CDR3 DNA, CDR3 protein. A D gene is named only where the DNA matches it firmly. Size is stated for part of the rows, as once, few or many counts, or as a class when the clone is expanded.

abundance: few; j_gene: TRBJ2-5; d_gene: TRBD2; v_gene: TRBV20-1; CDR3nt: TGCAGTGCTCCGCCGGGACTAGCGGGAGAGACCCAGTACTTC; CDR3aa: CSAPPGLAGETQYF
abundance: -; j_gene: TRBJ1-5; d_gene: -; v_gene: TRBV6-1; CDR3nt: TGTGCCAGCAGTATAAGTTCGGGTCAGCCCCAGCATTTT; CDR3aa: CASSISSGQPQHF
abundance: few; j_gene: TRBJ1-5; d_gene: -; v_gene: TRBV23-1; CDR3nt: TGCGCCAGCAGTCAGCCCTTAGGGGTGGATCAGCCCCAGCATTTT; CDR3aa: CASSQPLGVDQPQHF
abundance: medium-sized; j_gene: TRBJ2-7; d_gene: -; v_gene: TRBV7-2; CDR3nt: TGTGCCAGCAGCCCCTTTCCCCGGGGCCGCGACGAGCAGTACTTC; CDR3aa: CASSPFPRGRDEQYF
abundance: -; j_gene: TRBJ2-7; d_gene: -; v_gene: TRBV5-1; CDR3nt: TGCGCCAGCAGCTTGCTTAGCGGAAGCTCCTACGAGCAGTACTTC; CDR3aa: CASSLLSGSSYEQYF
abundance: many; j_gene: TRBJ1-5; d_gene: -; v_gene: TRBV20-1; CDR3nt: TGCAGTGCCGAGATCCCTAATCAGCCCCAGCATTTT; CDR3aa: CSAEIPNQPQHF
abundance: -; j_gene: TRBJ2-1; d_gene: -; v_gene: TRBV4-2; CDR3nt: TGTGCCAGCAGCCAAGTAGTTTGGAGGAACCGCTTCGAGGGTGAGCAGTTCTTC; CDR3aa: CASSQVVWRNRFEGEQFF
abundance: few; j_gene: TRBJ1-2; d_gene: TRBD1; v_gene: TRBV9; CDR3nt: TGTGCCAGCAGCGTAGCTCTGGGACAGTCCTATGGCTACACCTTC; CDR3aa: CASSVALGQSYGYTF
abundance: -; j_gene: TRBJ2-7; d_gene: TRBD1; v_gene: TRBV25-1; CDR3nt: TGTGCCAGCAGTGATGTGACAGGGGGGGATGAGCAGTACTTC; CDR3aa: CASSDVTGGDEQYF
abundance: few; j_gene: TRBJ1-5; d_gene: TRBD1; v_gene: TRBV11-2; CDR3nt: TGTGCCAGCAGCCTAGGACAGGGGGGCAATCAGCCCCAGCATTTT; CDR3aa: CASSLGQGGNQPQHF
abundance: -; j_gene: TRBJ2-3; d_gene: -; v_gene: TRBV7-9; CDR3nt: TGTGCCAGCAGCTTAGCCGTCCGGGGAGATACGCAGTATTTT; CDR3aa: CASSLAVRGDTQYF
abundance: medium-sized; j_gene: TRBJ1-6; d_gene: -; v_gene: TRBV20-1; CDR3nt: TGCAGTGCGGTGGGGGAAGTAGGATCACCCCTCCACTTT; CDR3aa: CSAVGEVGSPLHF
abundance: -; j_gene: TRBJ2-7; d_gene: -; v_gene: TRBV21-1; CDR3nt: TGTGCCAGCACCTCGATGGTATGGCTTTACGAGCAGTACTTC; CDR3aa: CASTSMVWLYEQYF
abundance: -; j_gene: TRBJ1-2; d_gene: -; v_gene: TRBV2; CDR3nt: TGTGCCAGCAGCAAGGACAGATTCTATGGCTACACCTTC; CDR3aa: CASSKDRFYGYTF
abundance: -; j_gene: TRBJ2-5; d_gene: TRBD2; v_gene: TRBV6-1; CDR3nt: TGTGCCAGCAGTCAGACTAGCGGGAGTTTTTTAGAGACCCAGTACTTC; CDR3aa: CASSQTSGSFLETQYF
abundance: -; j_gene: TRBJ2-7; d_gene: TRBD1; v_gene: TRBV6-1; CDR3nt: TGTGCCAGCAGCCCGGGACAGGGGGCCTACGAGCAGTACTTC; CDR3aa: CASSPGQGAYEQYF
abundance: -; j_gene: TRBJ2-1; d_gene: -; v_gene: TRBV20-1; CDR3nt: TGCAGTGCTAGCCACAGGCTACCCTACAATGAGCAGTTCTTC; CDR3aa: CSASHRLPYNEQFF
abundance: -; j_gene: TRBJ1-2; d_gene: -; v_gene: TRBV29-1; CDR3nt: TGCAGCGTTGAAGATGCCCTTAATGGCTACACCTTC; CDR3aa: CSVEDALNGYTF
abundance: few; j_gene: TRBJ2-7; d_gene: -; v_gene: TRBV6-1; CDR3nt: TGTGCCAGCAGTGGTGGATTCTTCTACGAGCAGTACTTC; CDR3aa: CASSGGFFYEQYF
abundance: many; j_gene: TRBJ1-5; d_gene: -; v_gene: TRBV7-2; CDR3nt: TGTGCCAGCAGCTCACAGGGCTATCAGCCCCAGCATTTT; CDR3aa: CASSSQGYQPQHF
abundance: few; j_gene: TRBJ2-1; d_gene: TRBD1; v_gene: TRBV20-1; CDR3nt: TGCAGTGCTAGACCCTCAGGCTGGACAGGGGGAAATGAGCAGTTCTTC; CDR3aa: CSARPSGWTGGNEQFF
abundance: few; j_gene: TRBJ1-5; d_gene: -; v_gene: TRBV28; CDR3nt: TGTGCCAGCAGTGCCCTCGGCGGTGGCAATCAGCCCCAGCATTTT; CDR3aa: CASSALGGGNQPQHF
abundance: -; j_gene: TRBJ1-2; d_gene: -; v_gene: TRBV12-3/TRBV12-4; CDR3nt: TGTGCCAGCAGTTTACATAACTATGGCTACACCTTC; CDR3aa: CASSLHNYGYTF
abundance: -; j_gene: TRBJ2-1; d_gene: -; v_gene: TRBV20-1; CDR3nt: TGCAGTGTAAGGAGGGGGGGGCATGAGCAGTTCTTC; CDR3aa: CSVRRGGHEQFF
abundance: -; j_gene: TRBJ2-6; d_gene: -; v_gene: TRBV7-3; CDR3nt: TGTGCCAGCAGCTTCGGATTAAGGGGTCCATCTGGGGCCAACGTCCTGACTTTC; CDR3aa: CASSFGLRGPSGANVLTF
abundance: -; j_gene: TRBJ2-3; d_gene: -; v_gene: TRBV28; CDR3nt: TGTGCCAGCAGTCATCAGGGTAGTTGGAGGGAAGGATTGGATACGCAGTATTTT; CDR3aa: CASSHQGSWREGLDTQYF
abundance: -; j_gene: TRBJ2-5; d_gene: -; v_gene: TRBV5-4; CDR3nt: TGTGCCAGCAGCTTGTCCCCGGTACAAGAGACCCAGTACTTC; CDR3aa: CASSLSPVQETQYF
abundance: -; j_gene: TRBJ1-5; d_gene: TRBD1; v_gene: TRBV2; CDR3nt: TGTGCCAGCAGCTTGGACAGGTTCAATCAGCCCCAGCATTTT; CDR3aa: CASSLDRFNQPQHF
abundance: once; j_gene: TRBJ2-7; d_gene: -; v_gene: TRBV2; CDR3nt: TGTGCCAGTCTCGGGGTCGCCGAGCAGTACTTC; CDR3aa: CASLGVAEQYF
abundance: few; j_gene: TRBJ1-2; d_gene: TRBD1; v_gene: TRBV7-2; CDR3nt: TGTGCCAGCAGCTCACAGGGGGCCAACTATGGCTACACCTTC; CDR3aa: CASSSQGANYGYTF
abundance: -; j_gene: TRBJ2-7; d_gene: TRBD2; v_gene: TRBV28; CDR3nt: TGTGCCAGCAGTTTATCTAGCGGGAACTACGAGCAGTACTTC; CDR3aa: CASSLSSGNYEQYF
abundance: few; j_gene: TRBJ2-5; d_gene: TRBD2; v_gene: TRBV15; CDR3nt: TGTGCCACCAGCAGAGAGGGACTAGAAGAGACCCAGTACTTC; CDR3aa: CATSREGLEETQYF
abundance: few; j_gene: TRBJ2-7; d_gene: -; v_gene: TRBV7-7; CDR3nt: TGTGCCAGCAGCTTATTACCAGGCGGGGAATACGAGCAGTACTTC; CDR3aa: CASSLLPGGEYEQYF
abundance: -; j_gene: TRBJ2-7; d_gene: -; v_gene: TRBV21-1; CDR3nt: TGTGCCAGCAGCAAAGGGGCTAGAACTAGCGGATACTACGAGCAGTACTTC; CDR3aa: CASSKGARTSGYYEQYF
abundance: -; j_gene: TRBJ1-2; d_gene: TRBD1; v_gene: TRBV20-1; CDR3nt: TGCAGTGCTATTCGGACCCCGGGACAGACTTTTCGAGGCTACACCTTC; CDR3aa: CSAIRTPGQTFRGYTF
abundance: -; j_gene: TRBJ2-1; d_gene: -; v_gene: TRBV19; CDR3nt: TGTGCCAGTAGCAAGACAGGCTACAATGAGCAGTTCTTC; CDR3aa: CASSKTGYNEQFF
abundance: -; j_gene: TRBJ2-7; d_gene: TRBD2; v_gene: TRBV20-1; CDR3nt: TGCAGTGCGCTGACCCCTAGCGGGGTCTACTACGAGCAGTACTTC; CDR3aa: CSALTPSGVYYEQYF
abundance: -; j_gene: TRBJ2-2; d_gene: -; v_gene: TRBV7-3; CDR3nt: TGTGCCAGCAGCCAAGGAAGTGTCACCGGGGAGCTGTTTTTT; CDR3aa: CASSQGSVTGELFF
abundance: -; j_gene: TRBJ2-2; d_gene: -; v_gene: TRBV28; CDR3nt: TGTGCCAGCAGTTCGCATAACAGGAGCCCCGCGAACACCGGGGAGCTGTTTTTT; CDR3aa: CASSSHNRSPANTGELFF
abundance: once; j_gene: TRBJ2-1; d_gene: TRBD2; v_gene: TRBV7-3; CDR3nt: TGTGCCAGCGGCTTAGGAGCGGGATCGGCCAATGAGCAGTTCTTC; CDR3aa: CASGLGAGSANEQFF
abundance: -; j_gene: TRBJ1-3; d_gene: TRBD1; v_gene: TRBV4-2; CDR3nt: TGTGCCAGCAGCCAAGGGGACAGAAGTGATGGAAACACCATATATTTT; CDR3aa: CASSQGDRSDGNTIYF
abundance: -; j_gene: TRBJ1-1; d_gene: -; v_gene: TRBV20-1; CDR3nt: TGCAGTGCTAGACTTTCGATGGGATACACTGAAGCTTTCTTT; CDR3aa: CSARLSMGYTEAFF
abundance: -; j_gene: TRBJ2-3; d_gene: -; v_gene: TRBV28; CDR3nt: TGTGCCAGCAGCCCTTGGGAGGATGGGACAGATACGCAGTATTTT; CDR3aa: CASSPWEDGTDTQYF
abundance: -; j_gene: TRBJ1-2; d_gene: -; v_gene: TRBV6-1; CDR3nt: TGTGCCAGCAGTGAAGCGGGATATGGCTACACCTTC; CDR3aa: CASSEAGYGYTF
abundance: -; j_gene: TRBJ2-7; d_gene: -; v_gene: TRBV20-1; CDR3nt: TGCAGTGCTAGAGATCTCGGGGGAGCTTTCCCCTACGAGCAGTACTTC; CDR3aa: CSARDLGGAFPYEQYF
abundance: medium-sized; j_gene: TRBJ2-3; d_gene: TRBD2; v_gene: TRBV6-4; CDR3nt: TGTGCCAGCAGTGAGCGGGAGACAGATACGCAGTATTTT; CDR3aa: CASSERETDTQYF
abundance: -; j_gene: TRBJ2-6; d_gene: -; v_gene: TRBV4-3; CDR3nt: TGCGCCAGCAGCCATCCCGGGCCTGGCGTCCTGACTTTC; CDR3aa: CASSHPGPGVLTF
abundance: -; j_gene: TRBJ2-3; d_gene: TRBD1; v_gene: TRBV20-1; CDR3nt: TGCAGTGCTACAACAGGGGGCCGCACAGATACGCAGTATTTT; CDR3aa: CSATTGGRTDTQYF
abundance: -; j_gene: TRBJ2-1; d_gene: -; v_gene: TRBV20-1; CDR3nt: TGCAGTGCTAGTGGGCAGAAGAACAATGAGCAGTTCTTC; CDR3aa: CSASGQKNNEQFF
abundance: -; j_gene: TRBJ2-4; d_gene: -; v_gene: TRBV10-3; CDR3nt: TGTGCCCGACAGGCCATTCAAAACATTCAGTACTTC; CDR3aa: CARQAIQNIQYF
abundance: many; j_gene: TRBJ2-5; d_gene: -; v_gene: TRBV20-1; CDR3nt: TGCAGTGCTAGGCAAGAGACCCAGTACTTC; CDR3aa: CSARQETQYF
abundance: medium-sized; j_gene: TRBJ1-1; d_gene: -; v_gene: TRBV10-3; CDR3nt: TGTGCCATCAGTAACAGGAACACTGAAGCTTTCTTT; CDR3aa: CAISNRNTEAFF
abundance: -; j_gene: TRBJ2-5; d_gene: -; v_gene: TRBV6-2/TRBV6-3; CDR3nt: TGTGCCAGCACCCCTGGGAGGCTTGGCTGGGAGACCCAGTACTTC; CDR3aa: CASTPGRLGWETQYF
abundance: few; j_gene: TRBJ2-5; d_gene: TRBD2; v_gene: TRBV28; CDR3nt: TGTGCCAGCAGTTTACCCGGGACTAGCGGGAGTAGGGAGACCCAGTACTTC; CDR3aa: CASSLPGTSGSRETQYF
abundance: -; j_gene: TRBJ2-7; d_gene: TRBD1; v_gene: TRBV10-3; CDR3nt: TGTGCCATCAGTGATCAGGGGGCAGCGTACGAGCAGTACTTC; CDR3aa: CAISDQGAAYEQYF
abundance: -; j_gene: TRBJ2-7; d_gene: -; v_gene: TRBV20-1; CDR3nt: TGCAGTGCTATTCCCAAGACTACCCGTTGGAACGAGCAGTACTTC; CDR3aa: CSAIPKTTRWNEQYF
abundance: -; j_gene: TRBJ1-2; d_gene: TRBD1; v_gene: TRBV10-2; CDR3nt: TGCGCCAGCAGTGAGTTGGACAGGGGCTATGGCTACACCTTC; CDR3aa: CASSELDRGYGYTF
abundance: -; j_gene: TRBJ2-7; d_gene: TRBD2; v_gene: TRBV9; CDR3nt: TGTGCCAGCAGCGTCGGGACTAGCGGGAGCAGGTACGAGCAGTACTTC; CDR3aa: CASSVGTSGSRYEQYF
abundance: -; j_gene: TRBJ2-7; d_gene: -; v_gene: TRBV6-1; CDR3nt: TGTGCCAGCAGTGACCTAGGGCGGGGCGGGTACGAGCAGTACTTC; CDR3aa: CASSDLGRGGYEQYF